One and the same sample provided the 10 T cell receptor beta chains below, sequenced in a study of cytomegalovirus exposure and HLA in healthy donors. This table comes from immunoSEQ multiplex PCR, and its TCRdb copy is limited to in-frame clones, with some not included. The data hold about 360,000 clones, with 80% to 90% observed a single time. The sample was PBMCs. These receptors all stem from a woman aged 18-29 years in good health and CMV-seronegative.

For this clone: At the DNA level, this CDR3 is encoded by other sequences in the same sample as well. CDR3 in amino acids: CASSLGGYSNQPQHF. CDR3 sequence (DNA): TGTGCCAGCAGCTTAGGCGGCTATAGCAATCAGCCCCAGCATTTT. The rearrangement uses TRBV7-9 and TRBJ1-5; D remains ambiguous. Germline V gives CDR1 SEHNR, CDR2 FQNEAQ (reference sequence). The CDR3 loop spans 15 amino acids. Trimming removed 1 base at V and 0 bases at J, with 7 bases between. Filled out from reference TRBV7-9 and TRBJ1-5, the complete variable domain reads DTGVSQNPRHKITKRGQNVTFRCDPISEHNRLYWYRQTLGQGPEFLTYFQNEAQLEKSRLLSDRFSAERPKGSFSTLEIQRTEQGDSAMYLCASSLGGYSNQPQHFGDGTRLSIL.

This clone was seen a single time. This chain connects TRBV30 to TRBJ2-5, with 10 bases lining up with TRBD1. From germline, CDR1 is GTSNPN and CDR2 SVGIG (reference sequence). J lost 4 bases, V lost 3 bases, and 14 bases had no gene match. The CDR3 consists of 17 residues. CDR3 region: CAWSTEAGQGTSETQYF. The CDR3 bases are TGTGCCTGGAGCACCGAGGCGGGACAGGGGACGTCAGAGACCCAGTACTTC.

This clone was detected only once. The chain couples TRBV28 to TRBJ1-1; TRBD1 might be the D (5 bases). The ends were cut back, 7 bases at V and 7 bases at J, with 13 bases in the middle. Germline V gives CDR1 MDHEN, CDR2 SYDVKM. The CDR3 extends over 12 amino acids. The CDR3 DNA sequence: TGTGCCAGCATTAGAGGCAGGGATGAAGCTTTCTTT. Its protein product is CASIRGRDEAFF.

The chain uses TRBV5-6 and TRBJ1-2; maybe TRBD1 (6 bases). CDR1 and CDR2 from the germline V gene are SGHDT and YYEEEE. This CDR3 is built from 15 residues. The V and J ends lost 0 bases and 2 bases respectively, with 11 bases between them. The DNA for the CDR3 is TGTGCCAGCAGCTTGGTCCCGCAGGGGAACTATGGCTACACCTTC. Translation gives CASSLVPQGNYGYTF.

The chain is built from TRBV7-9 and TRBJ2-7, with a tentative D call TRBD1 (6 bases). Germline-derived CDR1 and CDR2 are SEHNR and FQNEAQ (reference sequence). This CDR3 comprises 14 residues. The germline V and J ends were trimmed by 5 bases and 0 bases, with 11 bases remaining between them. Here the CDR3 reads CASSPRTVSYEQYF. CDR3 DNA: TGTGCCAGCAGCCCTAGGACAGTCTCCTACGAGCAGTACTTC.

V and J are TRBV14 and TRBJ2-1; D remains unclear. Per germline, CDR1 SGHDN and CDR2 FVKESK. V lost 5 bases, J lost 6 bases, and 20 bases lay in between. The CDR3 length is 16 residues. The chain's CDR3 is CASSGSWVAIGNEQFF. As DNA, the CDR3 is TGTGCCAGCAGCGGAAGTTGGGTAGCAATAGGCAATGAGCAGTTCTTC.

The chain recombines TRBV27 with TRBJ2-7; 8 nucleotides align to TRBD2. V shed 8 bases and J 5 bases; nucleotides not matched to a gene: 5. Germline V gives CDR1 MNHEY, CDR2 SMNVEV (reference sequence). This CDR3 has 12 amino acids. The CDR3 spells CASRGGYHEQYF. As DNA, the CDR3 is TGTGCCAGCCGGGGGGGGTACCACGAGCAGTACTTC.

This chain uses TRBV7-2 with TRBJ2-7; D may be TRBD2 (6 bases). Germline V gene lookup returns CDR1 SGHTA and CDR2 FQGNSA. Trimming left V 1 base short and J 2 bases short, with 12 bases between. There are 15 residues in the CDR3. The CDR3: CASSLGRGRAYEQYF. The CDR3, as DNA: TGTGCCAGCAGCTTAGGGCGGGGCAGGGCCTACGAGCAGTACTTC.

This clone was seen a single time. The chain uses TRBV6-5 and TRBJ1-2, with 7 nucleotides matching TRBD1. J was trimmed by 3 bases and V by 6 bases; bases with no gene match: 7. This CDR3 region has 14 residues. Per germline, CDR1 MNHEY and CDR2 SVGAGI. CDR3 amino acids: CASRVGGAHYGYTF. Written as DNA, the CDR3 is TGTGCCAGCAGAGTAGGGGGCGCTCACTATGGCTACACCTTC.

The chain uses TRBV27 and TRBJ1-1, with 7 bases lining up with TRBD1. There are 15 residues in the CDR3. The V segment lost 5 bases and the J segment 0 bases; nucleotides outside the gene matches: 6. The V gene's germline CDR1 is MNHEY and CDR2 SMNVEV (reference sequence). CDR3 region: CASSTRDSLNTEAFF. The CDR3 coding sequence is TGTGCCAGCAGTACCCGGGACAGCCTGAACACTGAAGCTTTCTTT.